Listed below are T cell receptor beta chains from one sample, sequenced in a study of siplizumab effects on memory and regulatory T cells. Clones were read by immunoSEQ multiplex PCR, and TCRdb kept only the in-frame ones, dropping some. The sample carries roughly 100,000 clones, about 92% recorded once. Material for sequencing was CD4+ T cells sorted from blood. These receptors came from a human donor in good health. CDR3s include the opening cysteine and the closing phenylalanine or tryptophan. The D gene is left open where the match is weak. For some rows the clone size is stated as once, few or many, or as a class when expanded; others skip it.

DNA: TGTGCCAGCAGCTTAGTCGGTGCGGGGACTGAAGCTTTCTTT
CDR3: CASSLVGAGTEAFF
D: NA
size: few
J: TRBJ1-1
V: TRBV11-2

DNA: TGCGCCAGCAGCTTGGATGCGGGGAACCATCAGCCCCAGCATTTT
CDR3: CASSLDAGNHQPQHF
D: NA
size: NA
J: TRBJ1-5
V: TRBV5-1

DNA: TGTGCCACCAGCAGAGATATGGGCGACAGGACGGCTTTCTTT
CDR3: CATSRDMGDRTAFF
D: NA
size: NA
J: TRBJ1-1
V: TRBV15

DNA: TGTGCCAGCCAGACCCGGGTCTTT
CDR3: CASQTRVF
D: NA
size: NA
J: TRBJ1-1
V: TRBV21-1

DNA: TGCGCCAGCAGCCAAAGTGGACAGAACTATGGCTACACCTTC
CDR3: CASSQSGQNYGYTF
D: NA
size: NA
J: TRBJ1-2
V: TRBV4-1

DNA: TGTGCCAGCAGTGACCAATATAGCGGGGCCAATGAGCAGTTCTTC
CDR3: CASSDQYSGANEQFF
D: TRBD2
size: NA
J: TRBJ2-1
V: TRBV6-4

DNA: TGTGCCAGCAGCTTAATCCGACAGTTTTACTACGAGCAGTACTTC
CDR3: CASSLIRQFYYEQYF
D: NA
size: NA
J: TRBJ2-7
V: TRBV7-2

DNA: TGCAGCGTTGAAAATTCGACGCACGGTGGTATCTTC
CDR3: CSVENSTHGGIF
D: NA
size: NA
J: TRBJ1-2
V: TRBV29-1

DNA: TGTGCCAGCAGCCGGCGCCAGGGGAGCTCCTACAATGAGCAGTTCTTC
CDR3: CASSRRQGSSYNEQFF
D: NA
size: NA
J: TRBJ2-1
V: TRBV5-6

DNA: TGTGCCATCGGGAAGGAACTAGCGGGAGTCGATGAGCAGTTCTTC
CDR3: CAIGKELAGVDEQFF
D: TRBD2
size: once
J: TRBJ2-1
V: TRBV10-3

DNA: TGCAGTGCTAGAGCGGCGGTGGTGCAGTTCTTC
CDR3: CSARAAVVQFF
D: NA
size: NA
J: TRBJ2-1
V: TRBV20-1

DNA: TGTGCCAGCAGTGCCCTAGGGGGACAAGAGACCCAGTACTTC
CDR3: CASSALGGQETQYF
D: NA
size: NA
J: TRBJ2-5
V: TRBV6-1

DNA: TGTGCCAGCAGCTTAGTGAATCAGCCCCAGCATTTT
CDR3: CASSLVNQPQHF
D: NA
size: NA
J: TRBJ1-5
V: TRBV7-8

DNA: TGCGCCAGCAGCCAACTAGGGGGCAGGGGCTACACCTTC
CDR3: CASSQLGGRGYTF
D: TRBD1
size: NA
J: TRBJ1-2
V: TRBV4-1

DNA: TGTGCCAGTAGTATGTTGGGCTATGGCTACACCTTC
CDR3: CASSMLGYGYTF
D: NA
size: NA
J: TRBJ1-2
V: TRBV19

DNA: TGTGCCAGCAGCCCCACGAGGAACACCGGGGAGCTGTTTTTT
CDR3: CASSPTRNTGELFF
D: NA
size: NA
J: TRBJ2-2
V: TRBV5-4

DNA: TGTGCCAGCAGCTCCCCCATCAGGACTGAAGCTTTCTTT
CDR3: CASSSPIRTEAFF
D: NA
size: NA
J: TRBJ1-1
V: TRBV11-2

DNA: TGTGCCAGCTCACCGGACAGGACGCATTCACCCCTCCACTTT
CDR3: CASSPDRTHSPLHF
D: TRBD1
size: NA
J: TRBJ1-6
V: TRBV18

DNA: TGTGCCAGCAGCGAGGCCCCGCACGCCGCAGAGCAGTACTTC
CDR3: CASSEAPHAAEQYF
D: NA
size: NA
J: TRBJ2-7
V: TRBV9

DNA: TGCAGCGTGAATGGGGGGACTGGAAACACCATATATTTT
CDR3: CSVNGGTGNTIYF
D: NA
size: NA
J: TRBJ1-3
V: TRBV29-1

DNA: TGTGCCAGCAGCTTGAGGGGGGGATTGAACAATGAGCAGTTCTTC
CDR3: CASSLRGGLNNEQFF
D: NA
size: NA
J: TRBJ2-1
V: TRBV11-2

DNA: TGTGCCTGGAGTTTCAGAACCCAAGAGACCCAGTACTTC
CDR3: CAWSFRTQETQYF
D: NA
size: NA
J: TRBJ2-5
V: TRBV30

DNA: TGTGCCAGCAGCTTGGACGGGGCTGGAAACACCATATATTTT
CDR3: CASSLDGAGNTIYF
D: NA
size: NA
J: TRBJ1-3
V: TRBV5-5

DNA: TGTGCCAGCTCACGCGCCGGGGAAGAGACCCAGTACTTC
CDR3: CASSRAGEETQYF
D: NA
size: NA
J: TRBJ2-5
V: TRBV18

DNA: TGTGCCAGTAGTATCTCGGGACAGAGAAATCAGCCCCAGCATTTT
CDR3: CASSISGQRNQPQHF
D: TRBD1
size: NA
J: TRBJ1-5
V: TRBV19

DNA: TGCGCCAGCAGCCAAGAATTCCGCGGGGAGCTGTTTTTT
CDR3: CASSQEFRGELFF
D: NA
size: NA
J: TRBJ2-2
V: TRBV4-1

DNA: TGTGCCAGCAGCCCGGTAGCAGAAGGCGAGACCCAGTACTTC
CDR3: CASSPVAEGETQYF
D: NA
size: NA
J: TRBJ2-5
V: TRBV11-1

DNA: TGTGCCAGTAGTCCCGTGAGGTATCAGCCCCAGCATTTT
CDR3: CASSPVRYQPQHF
D: NA
size: NA
J: TRBJ1-5
V: TRBV19

DNA: TGTGCCAGTAGTATGAGTCTAGCAATCGGGGGGCAGTTCTTC
CDR3: CASSMSLAIGGQFF
D: NA
size: NA
J: TRBJ2-1
V: TRBV19

DNA: TGCGCCAGCAGCCGGACGGGACAGGGATCCTACACTGAAGCTTTCTTT
CDR3: CASSRTGQGSYTEAFF
D: TRBD1
size: once
J: TRBJ1-1
V: TRBV5-1

DNA: TGTGCCAGCAGCTTAATAGGTAACACTGAAGCTTTCTTT
CDR3: CASSLIGNTEAFF
D: NA
size: once
J: TRBJ1-1
V: TRBV7-2

DNA: TGTGCCAGTAGTATAGCCGGGAGGGACTCACCCCTCCACTTT
CDR3: CASSIAGRDSPLHF
D: NA
size: NA
J: TRBJ1-6
V: TRBV19

DNA: TGTGCCAGCAGTCCGGGACTAGCCACAGATACGCAGTATTTT
CDR3: CASSPGLATDTQYF
D: TRBD2
size: NA
J: TRBJ2-3
V: TRBV6-5

DNA: TGCAGTGCCGTCCAAGAGACCCAGTACTTC
CDR3: CSAVQETQYF
D: NA
size: NA
J: TRBJ2-5
V: TRBV20-1

DNA: TGTGCCTGGAGTAGTCCAAGGGGCATTCGGGATGGCTACACCTTC
CDR3: CAWSSPRGIRDGYTF
D: NA
size: NA
J: TRBJ1-2
V: TRBV30